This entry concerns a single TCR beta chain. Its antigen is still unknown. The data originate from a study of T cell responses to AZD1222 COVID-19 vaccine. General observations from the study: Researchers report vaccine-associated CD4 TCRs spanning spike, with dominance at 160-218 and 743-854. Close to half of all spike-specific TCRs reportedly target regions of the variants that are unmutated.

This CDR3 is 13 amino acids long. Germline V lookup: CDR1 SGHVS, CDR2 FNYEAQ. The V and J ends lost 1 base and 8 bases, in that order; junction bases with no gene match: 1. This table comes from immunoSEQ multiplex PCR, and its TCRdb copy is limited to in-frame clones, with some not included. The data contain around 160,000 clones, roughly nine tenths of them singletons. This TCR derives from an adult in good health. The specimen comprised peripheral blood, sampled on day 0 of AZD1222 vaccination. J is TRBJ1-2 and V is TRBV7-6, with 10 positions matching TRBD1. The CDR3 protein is CASSLGDRGGYTF. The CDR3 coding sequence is TGTGCCAGCAGCTTAGGGGACAGGGGAGGCTACACCTTC.